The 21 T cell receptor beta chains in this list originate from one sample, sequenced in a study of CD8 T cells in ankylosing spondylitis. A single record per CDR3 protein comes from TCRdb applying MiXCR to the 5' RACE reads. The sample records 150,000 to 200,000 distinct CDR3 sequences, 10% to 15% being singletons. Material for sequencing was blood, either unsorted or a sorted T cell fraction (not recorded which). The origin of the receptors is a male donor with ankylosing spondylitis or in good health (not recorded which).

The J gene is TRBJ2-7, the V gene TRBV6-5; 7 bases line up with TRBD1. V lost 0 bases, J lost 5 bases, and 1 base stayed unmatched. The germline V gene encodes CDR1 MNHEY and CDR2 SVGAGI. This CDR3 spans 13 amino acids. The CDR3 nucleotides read TGTGCCAGCAGTTACTCGCAGGGGGACGAGCAGTACTTC. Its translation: CASSYSQGDEQYF.

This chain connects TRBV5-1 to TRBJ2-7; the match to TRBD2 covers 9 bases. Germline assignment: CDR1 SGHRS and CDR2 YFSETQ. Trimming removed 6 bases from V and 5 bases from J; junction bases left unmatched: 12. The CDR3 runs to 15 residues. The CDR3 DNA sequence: TGCGCCAGCACTCCGATAGCGGGAGTAGCGGACGAGCAGTACTTC. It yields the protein CASTPIAGVADEQYF.

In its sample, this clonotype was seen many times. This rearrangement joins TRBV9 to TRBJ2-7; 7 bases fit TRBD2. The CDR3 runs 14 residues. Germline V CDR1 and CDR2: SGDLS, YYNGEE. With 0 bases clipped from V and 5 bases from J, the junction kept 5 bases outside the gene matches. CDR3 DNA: TGTGCCAGCAGCGTAGAATCCGGGGGGAACGAGCAGTACTTC. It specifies CASSVESGGNEQYF.

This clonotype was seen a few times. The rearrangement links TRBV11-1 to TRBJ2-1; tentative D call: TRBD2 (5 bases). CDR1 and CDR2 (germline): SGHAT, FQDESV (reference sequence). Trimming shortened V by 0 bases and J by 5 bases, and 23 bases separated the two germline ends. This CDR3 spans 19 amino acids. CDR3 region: CASSLAQALDWEDDNEQFF. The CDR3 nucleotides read TGTGCCAGCAGCTTAGCCCAGGCCCTGGACTGGGAAGATGACAATGAGCAGTTCTTC.

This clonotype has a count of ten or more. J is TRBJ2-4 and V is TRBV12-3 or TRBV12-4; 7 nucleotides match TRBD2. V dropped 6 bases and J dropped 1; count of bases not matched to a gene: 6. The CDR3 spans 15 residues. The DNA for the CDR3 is TGTGCCAGCAGCCTGGGGGGGGGGGCCAAAAACATTCAGTACTTC. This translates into CASSLGGGAKNIQYF.

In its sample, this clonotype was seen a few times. CDR3 sequence (DNA): TGTGCCAGCAGTGAAGAGCCAGGGCGGGTCACAGATACGCAGTATTTT. Its translation: CASSEEPGRVTDTQYF. The rearrangement links TRBV2 to TRBJ2-3; D possibly matches TRBD1 or TRBD2 (5 bases each). From germline, CDR1 is SNHLY and CDR2 FYNNEI. The CDR3 length is 16 residues. V lost 1 base and J lost 2, with 13 bases in between.

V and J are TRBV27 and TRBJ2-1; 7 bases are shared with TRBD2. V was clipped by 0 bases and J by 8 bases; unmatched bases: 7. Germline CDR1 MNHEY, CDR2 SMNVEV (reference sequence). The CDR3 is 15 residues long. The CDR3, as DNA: TGTGCCAGCAGTTTATCTAGCGGGCCCCCAGATGAGCAGTTCTTC. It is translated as CASSLSSGPPDEQFF.

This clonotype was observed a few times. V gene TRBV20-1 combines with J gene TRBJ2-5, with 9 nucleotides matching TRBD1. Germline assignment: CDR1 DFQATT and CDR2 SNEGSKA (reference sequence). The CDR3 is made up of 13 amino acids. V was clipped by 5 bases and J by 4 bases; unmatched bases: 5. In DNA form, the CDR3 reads TGCAGTGCTGGACAGGGGAGTGGAGAGACCCAGTACTTC. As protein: CSAGQGSGETQYF.

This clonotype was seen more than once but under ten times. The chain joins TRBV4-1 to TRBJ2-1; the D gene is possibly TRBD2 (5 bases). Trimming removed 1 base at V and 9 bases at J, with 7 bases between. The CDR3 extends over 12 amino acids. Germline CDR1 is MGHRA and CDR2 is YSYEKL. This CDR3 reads CASSQGGGEQFF. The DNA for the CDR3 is TGCGCCAGCAGCCAAGGCGGAGGTGAGCAGTTCTTC.

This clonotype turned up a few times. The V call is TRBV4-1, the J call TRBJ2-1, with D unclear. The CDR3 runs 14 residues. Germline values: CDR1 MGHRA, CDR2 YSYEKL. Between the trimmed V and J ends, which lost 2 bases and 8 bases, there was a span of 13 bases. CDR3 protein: CASSQRWFRDEQFF. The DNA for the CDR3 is TGCGCCAGCAGCCAACGATGGTTTAGGGATGAGCAGTTCTTC.

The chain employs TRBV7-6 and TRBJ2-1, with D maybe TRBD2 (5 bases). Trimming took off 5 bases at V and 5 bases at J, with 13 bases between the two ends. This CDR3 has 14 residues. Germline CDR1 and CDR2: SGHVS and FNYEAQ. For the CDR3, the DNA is TGTGCCAGCAGCAACGGGGTACCCCACAATGAGCAGTTCTTC. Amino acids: CASSNGVPHNEQFF.

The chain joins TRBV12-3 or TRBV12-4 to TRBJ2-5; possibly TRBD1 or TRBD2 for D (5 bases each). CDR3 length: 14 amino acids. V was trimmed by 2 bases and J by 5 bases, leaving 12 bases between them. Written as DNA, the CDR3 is TGTGCCAGCAGTTTAAACGGGGCTGGGGAGACCCAGTACTTC. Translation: CASSLNGAGETQYF.

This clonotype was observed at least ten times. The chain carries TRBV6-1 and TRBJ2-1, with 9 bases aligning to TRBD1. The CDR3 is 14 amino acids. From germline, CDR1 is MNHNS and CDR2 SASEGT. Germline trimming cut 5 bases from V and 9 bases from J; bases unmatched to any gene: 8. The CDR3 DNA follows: TGTGCCAGCAGTCTGTCCGGGACAGGGACTGAGCAGTTCTTC. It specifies CASSLSGTGTEQFF.

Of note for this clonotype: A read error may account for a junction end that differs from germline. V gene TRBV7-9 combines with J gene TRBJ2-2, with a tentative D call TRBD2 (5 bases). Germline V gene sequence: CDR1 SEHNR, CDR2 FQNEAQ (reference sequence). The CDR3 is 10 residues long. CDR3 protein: CLAGTGELFF. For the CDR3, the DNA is TGCCTGGCGGGCACCGGGGAGCTGTTTTTT.

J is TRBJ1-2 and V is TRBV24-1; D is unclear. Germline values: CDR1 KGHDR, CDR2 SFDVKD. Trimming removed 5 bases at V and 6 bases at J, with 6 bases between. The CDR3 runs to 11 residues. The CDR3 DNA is TGTGCCACCAGTGGGACGGATGGCTACACCTTC. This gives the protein CATSGTDGYTF.

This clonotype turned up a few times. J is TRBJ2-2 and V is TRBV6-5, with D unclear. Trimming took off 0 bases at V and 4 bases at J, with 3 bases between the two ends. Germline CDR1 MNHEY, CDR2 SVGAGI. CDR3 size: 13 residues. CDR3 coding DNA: TGTGCCAGCAGTTACTCCCGCACCGGGGAGCTGTTTTTT. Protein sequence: CASSYSRTGELFF.

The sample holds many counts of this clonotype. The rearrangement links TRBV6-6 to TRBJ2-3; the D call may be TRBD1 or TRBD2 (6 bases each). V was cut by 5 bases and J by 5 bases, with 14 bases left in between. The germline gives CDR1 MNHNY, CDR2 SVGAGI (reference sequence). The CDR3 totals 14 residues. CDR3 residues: CASSPGARGDTQYF. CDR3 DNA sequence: TGTGCCAGCAGTCCGGGGGCCCGGGGAGATACGCAGTATTTT.

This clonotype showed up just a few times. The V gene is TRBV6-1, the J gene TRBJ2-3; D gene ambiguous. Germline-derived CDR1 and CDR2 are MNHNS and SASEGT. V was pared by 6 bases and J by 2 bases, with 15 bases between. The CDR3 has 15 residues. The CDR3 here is CASSPTVSSTDTQYF. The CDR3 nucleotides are TGTGCCAGCAGCCCAACGGTGTCCTCCACAGATACGCAGTATTTT.

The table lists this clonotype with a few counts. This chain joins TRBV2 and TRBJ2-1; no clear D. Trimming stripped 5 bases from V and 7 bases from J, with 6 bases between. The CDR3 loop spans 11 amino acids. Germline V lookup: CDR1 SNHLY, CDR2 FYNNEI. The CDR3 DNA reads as TGTGCCAGCAGTCCTTTTAATGAGCAGTTCTTC. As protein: CASSPFNEQFF.

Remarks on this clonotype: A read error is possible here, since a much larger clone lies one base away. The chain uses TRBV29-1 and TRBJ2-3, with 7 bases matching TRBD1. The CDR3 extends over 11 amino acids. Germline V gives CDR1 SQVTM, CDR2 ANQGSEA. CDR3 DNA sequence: TGCGGCGACCTTATTACAGGGGAACAGTATTTT. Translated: CGDLITGEQYF.

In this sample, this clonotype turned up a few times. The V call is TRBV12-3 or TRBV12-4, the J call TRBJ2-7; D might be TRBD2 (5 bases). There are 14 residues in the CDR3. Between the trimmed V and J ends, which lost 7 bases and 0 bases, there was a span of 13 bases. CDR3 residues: CASTPVRGSYEQYF. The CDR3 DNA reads TGTGCCAGCACTCCCGTCCGGGGCTCCTACGAGCAGTACTTC.